Listed below are T cell receptor beta chains from one sample, sequenced in a study of T-cell memory formation after mild COVID-19. TCRdb analysed the 5' RACE reads with MiXCR anew, one entry per CDR3 protein. Of nearly 350,000 distinct CDR3 sequences listed, 10% to 15% are singletons. The sample consisted of PBMCs or a T cell subset sorted from them (not recorded which). These receptors were taken from a man aged 18 to 30 who had mild COVID-19 (a few samples of this study predate the infection). Cell type and time point are not known. The CDR3 runs from the conserved cysteine through the conserved F or W. A D gene is named only where the DNA matches it firmly. Size is omitted from some rows. Given values are once, few, many or a class for expanded clones.

j_gene	abundance	d_gene	v_gene	CDR3aa	CDR3nt
TRBJ2-3	-	TRBD2	TRBV6-5	CASSYSSGVLGDTQYF	TGTGCCAGCAGTTATTCTAGCGGGGTCCTCGGGGATACGCAGTATTTT
TRBJ1-1	few	-	TRBV7-9	CASSLVWQGGTEAFF	TGTGCCAGCAGCTTAGTATGGCAGGGAGGAACTGAAGCTTTCTTT
TRBJ2-2	few	TRBD1	TRBV4-2	CASSRPTGYHTGELFF	TGTGCCAGCAGCCGCCCGACAGGGTATCACACCGGGGAGCTGTTTTTT
TRBJ1-5	-	-	TRBV5-5	CASSFPNQPQHF	TGTGCCAGCAGCTTTCCCAATCAGCCCCAGCATTTT
TRBJ2-1	few	TRBD1	TRBV18	CASSSWDRGGNEQFF	TGTGCCAGCTCATCATGGGACAGGGGAGGGAATGAGCAGTTCTTC
TRBJ2-2	few	-	TRBV7-2	CASSSRVWAGELFF	TGTGCCAGCAGCTCTAGGGTGTGGGCCGGGGAGCTGTTTTTT
TRBJ1-6	many	TRBD1	TRBV28	CASSLSQGVGGNSPLHF	TGTGCCAGCAGTTTATCCCAGGGGGTAGGGGGGAATTCACCCCTCCACTTT
TRBJ1-4	few	-	TRBV5-1	CASSWTFGEKLFF	TGCGCCAGCAGCTGGACGTTTGGTGAAAAACTGTTTTTT
TRBJ2-5	-	-	TRBV12-3/TRBV12-4	CASTPRGLQETQYF	TGTGCCAGCACCCCGCGGGGTCTGCAAGAGACCCAGTACTTC
TRBJ1-1	-	-	TRBV7-9	CASSLAPVGMNTEAFF	TGTGCCAGCAGCTTAGCGCCGGTGGGGATGAACACTGAAGCTTTCTTT